This T cell receptor (beta chain) was found in a study of tumor-infiltrating lymphocytes in primary liver carcinoma (dated by TCRdb to 2016 to 2017). Looking at the study overall: Between November 2015 and March 2016, roughly five patients in China with histopathologically diagnosed primary liver carcinoma had surgical resection. Hepatocellular carcinoma (four) or combined HCC and intrahepatic cholangiocarcinoma (one) was present in the five patients, who were three men and two women aged 30 to 69 years. The five patients had tumors staged T1-T3 N0M0, with maximum diameters ranging from about 4.2 to 11 cm. Each sample produced about 3.5 to 8 million productive TCRbeta reads, and read depth showed no significant difference between tissue types. For each liver tumor, the study sampled five regions along with adjacent normal tissue and blood, and applied TCRbeta repertoire sequencing, expression microarrays and whole-exome sequencing. A total of about 35 specimens from 5 patients, comprising approximately 25 tumor regions, 5 adjacent noncancerous liver tissues and 5 peripheral blood samples, were covered by TCRbeta repertoire sequencing. High reproducibility was observed for the technical replicate repertoires, with mean shared-clone rates about 0.92 and correlation coefficients above 0.95.

Starting from approximately 0.5 ug total RNA, TCRbeta-specific cDNA was produced by reverse transcription with a constant-region primer and ProtoScript II reverse transcriptase. The TCRbeta libraries were prepared through three rounds of nested multiplex PCR following a slightly modified ARM-PCR procedure. A final 25-cycle PCR with Deep VentR polymerase added sample barcodes and Illumina adapters. Amplicons of 200-500 bp were gel-purified with a QIAquick gel extraction kit before sequencing. The TCRbeta amplicons were sequenced with 250-bp paired-end reads on an Illumina HiSeq 2500. Per the authors' processing: Reads were quality-trimmed with Trimmomatic v0.33, and paired reads were merged with FLASH v1.2.11 to recover full CDR3 sequences. MiGEC v1.2.1b assigned V, D and J germline segments to the rearranged TCRbeta sequences. VDJtools v1.0.0 computed clonotype statistics and Shannon-Wiener diversity indices. Except for diversity analysis, only the 250 most abundant clonotypes of each sample were used in subsequent analyses to reduce sampling bias. TCRdb passed the public sequencing reads through fastp at Q25 and MiXCR, retaining productive beta sequences. A single entry per CDR3 protein holds the most common genes and DNA from its merged rows. Clone size and V and J calls follow TCRdb, not the original study. The sample contains about 330,000 distinct CDR3 sequences, almost 65% of them found a single time. The top ten hold 5% to 6.5% of the sample.

Results and caveats for the whole study, not just this receptor: Pairs of tumor regions showed greater repertoire overlap (mean around 35%) than tumor-adjacent pairs (roughly 17%) or tumor-blood pairs (approximately 15%), which is consistent with antigen-driven expansion. The study included only a few patients, and the authors note findings should be validated in a larger study. A significantly larger repertoire fraction was made up by the top 250 clones in tumors than in blood (p = 0.039). Only the TCR beta chain was sequenced, which likely underestimates true repertoire diversity because unpaired alpha chains were not captured. Comparison of CD4+ and CD8+ T cell repertoires was precluded by the use of bulk unsorted samples.

To note about this clonotype: Its target antigen remains unknown. A much larger clone differs by one base, so this may be a read error.

Blood RNA was extracted from unsorted whole blood using TRIzol reagent, and germline DNA was obtained with the DNeasy Blood & Tissue kit. Chronic HBV infection was present in the patients, and the patients were treatment-naive at sampling. About 3.6 milliliters of peripheral blood were collected into K2EDTA tubes before surgery. Sequenced sample: peripheral blood. This TCR derives from a man aged 40-49 years with primary liver carcinoma and hepatitis B virus infection.

DNA sequence: TGTGCCAGCAGACGAGCCGGGACTAGCGGGAGGTACAAGCAGTACTTC. The translation is CASRRAGTSGRYKQYF. The rearranged chain carries TRBV6-5 and TRBJ2-7, and TRBD2 aligns with 15 junction nucleotides. The germline V end is reduced by 6 bases and the J end by 8 bases; junction bases left unmatched: 11. As encoded in the germline V gene, CDR1 is MNHEY while CDR2 is SVGAGI. The CDR3 goes from the cysteine to the phenylalanine over 16 residues. Of the read, only the CDR3 DNA is kept; its 48 bases are in frame from base 1.